This T cell receptor (beta chain) was retrieved from a study of regulatory T cells in long-lasting Graves disease. Time point: persistent/refractory GD, antithyroid drugs over 5 years with positive TRAb. From PBMCs, RNA was extracted and then used to make the TCR library. Germline CDR1 SGHVS, CDR2 FQNEAQ. Trimming cost V 5 bases and J 4 bases; bases outside gene matches: 7. CDR3 length: 15 residues. Libraries of TCR beta came from iRepertoire HTBI primers plus Arm-PCR of CDR3 regions. TCRdb reprocessed the multiplex PCR reads via MiXCR and lists one record per CDR3 protein. Among under 500,000 distinct CDR3 sequences listed, less than 25% were seen once. This clonotype was detected many times.

The sequence was obtained from a female donor with Graves disease. The chain carries TRBV7-8 and TRBJ2-7, with 11 bases aligning to TRBD1. Sequenced here: peripheral blood mononuclear cells (PBMCs), sampled when the disease was refractory, from a patient treated with antithyroid drugs. CDR3 in amino acids: CASSPRTGGSYEQYF. In nucleotides, the CDR3 is TGTGCCAGCAGCCCAAGGACAGGGGGCTCGTACGAGCAGTACTTC.